This is a list of T cell receptor beta chains from one sample in a study of blood T cell repertoires in COVID-19. TCRdb keeps only in-frame clones here, not all; method: immunoSEQ multiplex PCR. The sample yields 200,000 to 250,000 clones, 80% seen once. Source material: peripheral blood. Source of these receptors: a human donor in a cohort sampled during active COVID-19. The CDR3 runs from the conserved cysteine through the conserved F or W. The order of the fields is V gene, D gene, J gene, clone size, CDR3 protein, CDR3 DNA. D genes are given only for firm matches. Clone sizes are given selectively: once, few, many, or a class where the clone is expanded.

v_gene: TRBV6-5
d_gene: NA
j_gene: TRBJ2-1
abundance: once
CDR3aa: CATSAASLEQFF
CDR3nt: TGTGCCACCTCTGCGGCTAGTCTTGAGCAGTTCTTC

v_gene: TRBV4-1
d_gene: NA
j_gene: TRBJ1-1
abundance: few
CDR3aa: CASSLPGLYTEAFF
CDR3nt: TGCGCCAGCAGCCTCCCGGGACTTTACACTGAAGCTTTCTTT

v_gene: TRBV29-1
d_gene: NA
j_gene: TRBJ1-2
abundance: NA
CDR3aa: CSSRTELNYGYTF
CDR3nt: TGCAGCTCGAGGACAGAACTCAACTATGGCTACACCTTC

v_gene: TRBV13
d_gene: TRBD1
j_gene: TRBJ2-1
abundance: NA
CDR3aa: CASSNRQGAYNEQFF
CDR3nt: TGTGCCAGCAGCAACCGACAGGGGGCCTACAATGAGCAGTTCTTC

v_gene: TRBV28
d_gene: NA
j_gene: TRBJ2-1
abundance: NA
CDR3aa: CASSSPSGLYNEQFF
CDR3nt: TGTGCCAGCAGTTCCCCCTCGGGGTTGTACAATGAGCAGTTCTTC

v_gene: TRBV7-3
d_gene: TRBD1
j_gene: TRBJ2-5
abundance: NA
CDR3aa: CASSVDRGRKTQYF
CDR3nt: TGTGCCAGCAGCGTGGACAGGGGTCGGAAGACCCAGTACTTC

v_gene: TRBV6-5
d_gene: TRBD1
j_gene: TRBJ2-7
abundance: NA
CDR3aa: CASSPGGVTYEQYF
CDR3nt: TGTGCCAGCAGCCCAGGGGGCGTGACCTACGAGCAGTACTTC

v_gene: TRBV27
d_gene: NA
j_gene: TRBJ1-2
abundance: NA
CDR3aa: CASSLTRTEGIIRGYTF
CDR3nt: TGTGCCAGCAGTTTAACACGGACGGAGGGGATTATCAGGGGCTACACCTTC

v_gene: TRBV28
d_gene: NA
j_gene: TRBJ1-5
abundance: NA
CDR3aa: CASMGARRNKDQPQHF
CDR3nt: TGTGCCAGCATGGGGGCTAGACGGAATAAGGATCAGCCCCAGCATTTT

v_gene: TRBV28
d_gene: NA
j_gene: TRBJ1-2
abundance: few
CDR3aa: CASTQLGREEGYTF
CDR3nt: TGTGCCAGCACCCAGCTCGGGAGGGAAGAAGGCTACACCTTC

v_gene: TRBV7-9
d_gene: NA
j_gene: TRBJ1-5
abundance: few
CDR3aa: CASSLTGQPQHF
CDR3nt: TGTGCCAGCAGCTTAACAGGTCAGCCCCAGCATTTT

v_gene: TRBV2
d_gene: NA
j_gene: TRBJ2-7
abundance: NA
CDR3aa: CASSDRRSSYEQYF
CDR3nt: TGTGCCAGCAGCGACAGGAGGTCCTCCTACGAGCAGTACTTC

v_gene: TRBV9
d_gene: NA
j_gene: TRBJ1-5
abundance: NA
CDR3aa: CASSPTGNQPQHF
CDR3nt: TGTGCCAGCAGCCCAACAGGTAATCAGCCCCAGCATTTT

v_gene: TRBV4-3
d_gene: NA
j_gene: TRBJ2-1
abundance: NA
CDR3aa: CASGREADSYNEQFF
CDR3nt: TGCGCCAGCGGACGGGAAGCGGACTCCTACAATGAGCAGTTCTTC

v_gene: TRBV3-1/TRBV3-2
d_gene: TRBD1
j_gene: TRBJ2-5
abundance: NA
CDR3aa: CASSQNRGLGETQYF
CDR3nt: TGTGCCAGCAGCCAAAACAGGGGGCTAGGGGAGACCCAGTACTTC

v_gene: TRBV5-1
d_gene: NA
j_gene: TRBJ1-1
abundance: NA
CDR3aa: CASSEAAGNTGTEAFF
CDR3nt: TGCGCCAGCAGCGAAGCAGCAGGGAATACGGGCACTGAAGCTTTCTTT

v_gene: TRBV16
d_gene: NA
j_gene: TRBJ1-3
abundance: many
CDR3aa: CASSQDSTIGNTIYF
CDR3nt: TGTGCCAGCAGCCAAGACAGTACTATTGGAAACACCATATATTTT

v_gene: TRBV7-9
d_gene: TRBD1
j_gene: TRBJ1-3
abundance: NA
CDR3aa: CATEGEDRGNTIYF
CDR3nt: TGTGCCACCGAGGGGGAGGACAGGGGAAACACCATATATTTT

v_gene: TRBV20-1
d_gene: NA
j_gene: TRBJ2-3
abundance: NA
CDR3aa: CSASEDWDTQYF
CDR3nt: TGCAGTGCTAGTGAGGACTGGGATACGCAGTATTTT

v_gene: TRBV5-8
d_gene: NA
j_gene: TRBJ2-4
abundance: once
CDR3aa: CASSLDRDIQYF
CDR3nt: TGTGCCAGCAGCTTGGACAGGGACATTCAGTACTTC

v_gene: TRBV24-1
d_gene: TRBD1
j_gene: TRBJ1-5
abundance: NA
CDR3aa: CATSDSRGGNQPQHF
CDR3nt: TGTGCCACCAGTGATTCCAGGGGGGGCAATCAGCCCCAGCATTTT

v_gene: TRBV7-9
d_gene: NA
j_gene: TRBJ2-7
abundance: NA
CDR3aa: CASSWAGGIYEQYF
CDR3nt: TGTGCCAGCAGCTGGGCAGGGGGGATCTACGAGCAGTACTTC

v_gene: TRBV5-1
d_gene: TRBD1
j_gene: TRBJ2-7
abundance: NA
CDR3aa: CASSLAGTDYEQYF
CDR3nt: TGCGCCAGCAGCTTGGCCGGGACAGATTACGAGCAGTACTTC

v_gene: TRBV2
d_gene: TRBD1
j_gene: TRBJ2-5
abundance: NA
CDR3aa: CASSTGAEETQYF
CDR3nt: TGTGCCAGCAGTACAGGGGCAGAGGAGACCCAGTACTTC

v_gene: TRBV7-9
d_gene: NA
j_gene: TRBJ2-7
abundance: NA
CDR3aa: CASIPAGLIQPYEQYF
CDR3nt: TGTGCCAGCATCCCCGCGGGGTTGATTCAGCCCTACGAGCAGTACTTC

v_gene: TRBV11-2
d_gene: TRBD1
j_gene: TRBJ2-3
abundance: NA
CDR3aa: CASSTYRGRNTDTQYF
CDR3nt: TGTGCCAGCAGCACCTACAGGGGGCGCAACACAGATACGCAGTATTTT

v_gene: TRBV7-9
d_gene: NA
j_gene: TRBJ2-3
abundance: NA
CDR3aa: CASSASGSTDTQYF
CDR3nt: TGTGCCAGCAGCGCCAGCGGGAGCACAGATACGCAGTATTTT

v_gene: TRBV27
d_gene: NA
j_gene: TRBJ2-2
abundance: NA
CDR3aa: CASSLWASSLTNTGELFF
CDR3nt: TGTGCCAGCAGTTTATGGGCCAGCAGTTTAACGAACACCGGGGAGCTGTTTTTT

v_gene: TRBV28
d_gene: TRBD1
j_gene: TRBJ1-2
abundance: NA
CDR3aa: CASSSPTGAMDGYTF
CDR3nt: TGTGCCAGCAGTTCTCCGACAGGGGCTATGGATGGCTACACCTTC

v_gene: TRBV6-5
d_gene: NA
j_gene: TRBJ1-5
abundance: NA
CDR3aa: CASSYSPGISNQPQHF
CDR3nt: TGTGCCAGCAGTTACTCGCCGGGGATTAGCAATCAGCCCCAGCATTTT

v_gene: TRBV5-1
d_gene: NA
j_gene: TRBJ2-2
abundance: NA
CDR3aa: CASSVGTAGELFF
CDR3nt: TGCGCCAGCAGCGTCGGGACTGCCGGGGAGCTGTTTTTT

v_gene: TRBV6-5
d_gene: TRBD1
j_gene: TRBJ1-1
abundance: NA
CDR3aa: CASSYPPGQPNTEAFF
CDR3nt: TGTGCCAGCAGTTACCCACCGGGACAGCCGAACACTGAAGCTTTCTTT

v_gene: TRBV23-1
d_gene: TRBD1
j_gene: TRBJ2-7
abundance: NA
CDR3aa: CASSQSSGQVSYEQYF
CDR3nt: TGCGCCAGCAGTCAATCATCGGGACAGGTCTCTTACGAGCAGTACTTC

v_gene: TRBV28
d_gene: TRBD1
j_gene: TRBJ2-1
abundance: NA
CDR3aa: CASSTRDRGLYNEQFF
CDR3nt: TGTGCCAGCAGTACCCGGGACAGGGGATTATACAATGAGCAGTTCTTC